This T cell receptor beta chain was identified during a study of blood T cell repertoires in COVID-19. Overall study: Samples taken during acute and convalescent COVID-19 were collected in the United States, Italy and Spain.

Produced via immunoSEQ multiplex PCR; TCRdb's table is partial and in-frame only. The sample records tens of thousands of clones, around 90% being singletons. The V gene's germline CDR1 is MGHDK and CDR2 SYGVNS. The length of the CDR3 is 15 residues. Trimming stripped 1 base from V and 1 base from J, with 7 bases between. Sample: peripheral blood. The sequence was obtained from a man over 45 with active COVID-19. The chain joins TRBV25-1 to TRBJ1-4; D uncertain. Here the CDR3 reads CASSELGRTNEKLFF. In DNA, the CDR3 is TGTGCCAGCAGTGAATTGGGCAGAACTAATGAAAAACTGTTTTTT.